This T cell receptor beta chain was sequenced in a study of blood T cells in healthy people across ages. Study findings and constraints: The diversity estimates, figures obtained from one million T cells, were considered underestimates. TCR beta diversity per million T cells fell roughly linearly with age.

This CDR3 region has 11 residues. Trimming shortened V by 6 bases and J by 10 bases, and 11 bases separated the two germline ends. Germline assignment: CDR1 KGHDR and CDR2 SFDVKD. Through a sample-barcoded 5' primer and a J-beta primer mix, a second PCR was run for about 6 to 11 cycles. TCRdb ran MiXCR on the 5' RACE reads and lists one entry per CDR3 protein. Here the sample spans some 790,000 distinct CDR3 sequences, 29% being singletons. As to this clonotype: The antigen remains undetermined.

Material: blood. V usage is TRBV24-1 and J usage is TRBJ1-1; a weak D match, TRBD1 (5 bases). This receptor was obtained from a woman older than 75 in good health. The CDR3 protein is CATSLGGSAFF. The CDR3 nucleotides are TGTGCCACCAGTCTGGGGGGTTCAGCTTTCTTT.